Shown below are 23 T cell receptor beta chains from a single sample sequenced in a study of T-cell reconstitution after alpha-beta-depleted transplantation in children. Unique molecular identifiers featured in how the TCRbeta library was prepared. TCRdb redid the calling of the PCR reads with MiXCR, one entry per CDR3 protein. The sample includes approximately 50,000 distinct CDR3 sequences, under 6.5% of them seen just once. Specimen: PBMCs, mostly from graft donor cells, collected 60 days after TCRalphabeta/CD19-depleted stem cell transplant. The receptors stem from a female patient aged 2 to 10 who had a stem cell transplant for aplastic anemia, so the T cells may come from the graft donor.

This clonotype appeared many times. This chain connects TRBV7-2 to TRBJ2-3; TRBD2 aligns across 8 bases. V trimming: 6 bases; J trimming: 4 bases; junction bases outside the gene matches: 18. The CDR3 is 18 amino acids. The germline CDR1 and CDR2 sequences are SGHTA and FQGNSA. CDR3 bases: TGTGCCAGCAGACACGGGGGGGGAATAGCGGGGCAGGCAGATACGCAGTATTTT. Amino acid sequence: CASRHGGGIAGQADTQYF.

This clonotype appeared many times. The V gene is TRBV5-1, the J gene TRBJ1-1, with D perhaps TRBD1 (6 bases). The germline V gene encodes CDR1 SGHRS and CDR2 YFSETQ. The CDR3 is 14 amino acids. Trimming removed 2 bases from V and 0 bases from J, with 8 bases in between. The CDR3 is CASSLWDMNTEAFF. DNA for the CDR3: TGCGCCAGCAGCTTATGGGACATGAACACTGAAGCTTTCTTT.

The sample holds many counts of this clonotype. This chain uses TRBV6-4 with TRBJ2-7, with 11 bases aligning to TRBD2. The J segment lost 1 base and the V segment lost 9 bases, leaving 8 bases of the junction unmatched. CDR1 is MRHNA, CDR2 SNTAGT, per germline. CDR3 size: 15 residues. Here the CDR3 reads CARRLAGGYSYEQYF. In DNA, the CDR3 is TGTGCCAGGAGGCTAGCGGGGGGCTATTCCTACGAGCAGTACTTC.

This chain links TRBV5-1 with TRBJ2-3; D may be TRBD1 or TRBD2 (5 bases each). The CDR3 consists of 17 residues. Germline CDR1 is SGHRS and CDR2 is YFSETQ. V lost 0 bases to trimming and J lost 1 base, with 15 bases between them. The CDR3 DNA follows: TGCGCCAGCAGCTTGGGCCCCTCCGGGGCTGGCACAGATACGCAGTATTTT. Translating it yields CASSLGPSGAGTDTQYF. Filled out from reference TRBV5-1 and TRBJ2-3, the complete variable domain reads KAGVTQTPRYLIKTRGQQVTLSCSPISGHRSVSWYQQTPGQGLQFLFEYFSETQRNKGNFPGRFSGRQFSNSRSEMNVSTLELGDSALYLCASSLGPSGAGTDTQYFGPGTRLTVL.

The chain has TRBV30 and TRBJ2-1; D may match TRBD1 or TRBD2 (6 bases each). CDR1 is GTSNPN and CDR2 is SVGIG in the germline V gene (reference sequence). The CDR3 spans 15 residues. Between the trimmed V and J ends, which lost 4 bases and 7 bases, there was a span of 20 bases. The CDR3 loop reads CAWTPRRGVGNEQFF. CDR3 DNA: TGTGCCTGGACCCCCCGGAGGGGGGTGGGGAATGAGCAGTTCTTC.

This clonotype was seen ten or more times. This chain connects TRBV12-3 or TRBV12-4 to TRBJ2-1; perhaps TRBD2 as D (5 bases). The CDR3 extends over 14 amino acids. V lost 2 bases to trimming and J lost 11 bases, with 16 bases between them. CDR3 amino acids: CASSLHEVGNQQFF. The DNA for the CDR3 is TGTGCCAGCAGTTTACATGAAGTCGGGAATCAGCAGTTCTTC.

This clonotype was seen ten or more times. The V call is TRBV5-1, the J call TRBJ2-3; D unresolved. This CDR3 has 10 amino acids. CDR1 and CDR2 (germline): SGHRS, YFSETQ. Trimming cost V 6 bases and J 4 bases, with 3 bases left between them. In nucleotides, the CDR3 is TGCGCCAGCATACCAGATACGCAGTATTTT. Translation gives CASIPDTQYF.

The chain has TRBV30 and TRBJ2-3; 7 bases fit TRBD1. Germline CDR1 GTSNPN, CDR2 SVGIG (reference sequence). J gave up 6 bases and V 4 bases, and 4 bases lay outside the gene matches. CDR3 length: 12 residues. The CDR3 reads CAWKGASDTQYF. CDR3 DNA: TGTGCCTGGAAGGGGGCGAGTGATACGCAGTATTTT. Based on the CDR3 plus reference TRBV30 and TRBJ2-3, the full variable domain is SQTIHQWPATLVQPVGSPLSLECTVEGTSNPNLYWYRQAAGRGLQLLFYSVGIGQISSEVPQNLSASRPQDRQFILSSKKLLLSDSGFYLCAWKGASDTQYFGPGTRLTVL.

This clonotype has at least ten counts. V is TRBV12-3 or TRBV12-4 and J is TRBJ2-7; 8 nucleotides align to TRBD2. CDR3 length: 15 residues. Trimming at V came to 8 bases and at J to 0 bases, leaving 9 bases not matched to a gene. For the CDR3, the DNA is TGTGCCAGCCCCTCGCCCCGGGAGGGCTCCTACGAGCAGTACTTC. This sequence encodes CASPSPREGSYEQYF.

This clonotype was detected many times. The J gene is TRBJ2-7, the V gene TRBV24-1; D may match TRBD1 or TRBD2 (5 bases each). The CDR3 has 14 residues. V was clipped by 8 bases and J by 2 bases, with 15 bases between them. CDR1 and CDR2 from the germline V gene are KGHDR and SFDVKD. For the CDR3, the DNA is TGTGCCACCACTGCCGGGGCGTATCCCTACGAGCAGTACTTC. It is translated as CATTAGAYPYEQYF.

The table lists this clonotype with many counts. The CDR3 loop is CASSPGLSLITF. In DNA, the CDR3 is TGTGCCAGCAGCCCGGGACTAAGCCTGATCACCTTC. This chain joins TRBV6-2 or TRBV6-3 and TRBJ1-2; D is possibly TRBD1 (5 bases). The CDR3 has 12 amino acids. The V end was cut by 6 bases, the J end by 13 bases, with 18 bases between. CDR1 and CDR2 (germline): MNHEY, SVGEGT.

This clonotype counts as medium-sized. CDR3 region: CASSSRTTSSDEQFF. CDR3 coding DNA: TGTGCCAGCAGCTCCCGGACTACTTCCTCGGATGAGCAGTTCTTC. The chain uses TRBV7-9 and TRBJ2-1; a weak D match, TRBD2 (6 bases). From germline, CDR1 is SEHNR and CDR2 FQNEAQ (reference sequence). The CDR3 spans 15 residues. The ends were cut back, 4 bases at V and 8 bases at J, with 18 bases in the middle.

The table lists this clonotype with many counts. The rearrangement joins TRBV27 to TRBJ2-7; possible D gene TRBD2, 6 bases. Germline CDR1 and CDR2: MNHEY and SMNVEV (reference sequence). Trimming left V 6 bases short and J 2 bases short, with 17 bases between. The CDR3 loop spans 15 amino acids. CDR3 in DNA: TGTGCCAGCAGCCCCACTGGCGGGGCCCCCTACGAGCAGTACTTC. Translation gives CASSPTGGAPYEQYF.

This clonotype was seen many times. CDR3 residues: CSARGGGLARETQYF. CDR3 in DNA: TGCAGTGCTAGAGGAGGAGGTCTAGCCCGCGAGACCCAGTACTTC. This sequence joins TRBV20-1 and TRBJ2-5, with a weak D call TRBD2 (5 bases). The CDR3 length is 15 residues. Germline values: CDR1 DFQATT, CDR2 SNEGSKA (reference sequence). The V gene lost 1 base and the J gene lost 5 bases, with 17 bases spanning the gap.

This clonotype was seen repeatedly, ten times or more. This chain links TRBV7-3 with TRBJ2-1, with TRBD2 matching over 9 bases. This CDR3 comprises 15 residues. V shed 4 bases and J 8 bases; nucleotides not matched to a gene: 9. Germline V gene lookup returns CDR1 SGHTA and CDR2 FQGTGA. The CDR3 is CASSWTSDKRDEQFF. The DNA of the CDR3 is TGTGCCAGCAGCTGGACTAGCGACAAACGAGATGAGCAGTTCTTC.

This clonotype was recorded many times. This chain connects TRBV12-3 or TRBV12-4 to TRBJ2-1; 11 nucleotides align to TRBD1. V lost 11 bases, J lost 4 bases, and 4 bases stayed unmatched. The CDR3 consists of 13 residues. The CDR3 spells CALGDRGYNEQFF. The CDR3, as DNA: TGTGCCCTCGGGGACAGGGGGTACAATGAGCAGTTCTTC.

The J gene is TRBJ2-7, the V gene TRBV28; 11 nucleotides line up with TRBD2. Looked up from germline, CDR1 is MDHEN and CDR2 is SYDVKM. V was pared by 3 bases and J by 6 bases, with 7 bases of the junction left unmatched. CDR3 length: 15 residues. The CDR3 loop is CASSLGSGTSGEQYF. The CDR3 DNA follows: TGTGCCAGCAGTTTGGGTTCCGGGACTAGCGGCGAGCAGTACTTC.

This chain's CDR3 is CASSRQTSSSEQYF. CDR3 nucleotides: TGCGCCAGCAGTAGGCAGACTAGTTCATCCGAGCAGTACTTC. The V and J genes are TRBV5-1 and TRBJ2-7; D may be TRBD2 (6 bases). Germline-derived CDR1 and CDR2 are SGHRS and YFSETQ. V lost 5 bases, J lost 6 bases, and 18 bases lay in between. The CDR3 sequence is 14 residues long.

Concerning this clonotype: A much larger clonotype is one base distant, so this may be a read error. A read error is likely, as this CDR3 ends without the conserved phenylalanine or tryptophan. The genes are TRBV7-9 and TRBJ2-3; 7 nucleotides align to TRBD1. Germline V gene sequence: CDR1 SEHNR, CDR2 FQNEAQ (reference sequence). The CDR3 length is 14 residues. Trimming at V came to 4 bases and at J to 2 bases, leaving 3 bases not matched to a gene. The CDR3 region has the DNA TGTGCCAGCAGCTCGACAGGGTTCACAGATACGCAGTATTGT. Amino acids: CASSSTGFTDTQYC.

This clonotype was picked up many times. The V call is TRBV5-1, the J call TRBJ2-6; D may be TRBD1 (6 bases). The CDR3 spans 15 residues. V lost 3 bases and J lost 0, with 7 bases in between. CDR1 is SGHRS and CDR2 is YFSETQ in the germline V gene. CDR3 sequence reads: CASSSGHSGANVLTF. CDR3 DNA sequence: TGCGCCAGCAGCTCGGGACACTCTGGGGCCAACGTCCTGACTTTC.

The sample holds many counts of this clonotype. This CDR3 is CASSYRRDSYNEQFF. The CDR3 region has the DNA TGTGCCAGCAGTTACCGGCGGGACTCCTACAATGAGCAGTTCTTC. The chain has TRBV6-6 and TRBJ2-1; a possible D gene is TRBD2 (6 bases). The CDR3 is made up of 15 amino acids. Germline CDR1 reads MNHNY; CDR2 reads SVGAGI (reference sequence). V was pared by 2 bases and J by 0 bases, with 8 bases between.

In its sample, this clonotype was seen many times. V is TRBV28 and J is TRBJ2-5; either TRBD1 or TRBD2 may supply D (6 bases each). The length of the CDR3 is 15 residues. The germline CDR1 and CDR2 sequences are MDHEN and SYDVKM. The germline V and J ends were trimmed by 5 bases and 4 bases, with 17 bases remaining between them. CDR3 nucleotides: TGTGCCAGCAGTCTGCGTGGGGGGCCGCTAGAGACCCAGTACTTC. The encoded protein is CASSLRGGPLETQYF.

This clonotype came up many times. The genes are TRBV6-2 or TRBV6-3 and TRBJ2-7, with 10 bases fitting TRBD2. Germline V gene lookup returns CDR1 MNHEY and CDR2 SVGEGT. V was pared by 7 bases and J by 1 base, with 10 bases of the junction left unmatched. The CDR3 sequence is 16 residues long. CDR3 sequence: CASKRSGRARSYEQYV. CDR3 nucleotides: TGTGCCAGCAAAAGGAGCGGGAGGGCTCGGTCCTACGAGCAGTACGTC.